The 12 T cell receptor beta chains listed next were all sequenced from one sample in a study of blood T cell repertoires in COVID-19. Some clones are missing from TCRdb's copy, which holds only in-frame ones; the method was immunoSEQ multiplex PCR. The table has fewer than 350,000 clones, around 89% seen once; the top ten hold approximately 4.2%. Sequencing input: peripheral blood. The receptors originated from a man aged 35 to 55 with acute or convalescent COVID-19.

This sequence joins TRBV5-1 and TRBJ1-2; tentative D call: TRBD1 (5 bases). This CDR3 is 16 amino acids long. V was trimmed by 6 bases and J by 2 bases, leaving 20 bases between them. Germline lookup yields CDR1 SGHRS and CDR2 YFSETQ. Here the CDR3 DNA reads TGCGCCAGCAAGGAACAGGCTTCCCTGTCGAACTATGGCTACACCTTC. Protein product: CASKEQASLSNYGYTF.

This clone was counted a single time. The chain links TRBV7-8 to TRBJ1-1, with a possible D match to TRBD1 (5 bases). In germline, CDR1 is SGHVS, CDR2 FQNEAQ. Trimming removed 5 bases at V and 0 bases at J, with 10 bases between. The CDR3 extends over 14 amino acids. CDR3 in amino acids: CASSASTVNTEAFF. DNA of the CDR3: TGTGCCAGCAGCGCGTCGACAGTGAACACTGAAGCTTTCTTT.

The chain employs TRBV5-6 and TRBJ1-1, with D perhaps matching TRBD1 (6 bases). Trimming shortened V by 7 bases and J by 4 bases, and 26 bases separated the two germline ends. Germline V gene data show CDR1 as SGHDT and CDR2 as YYEEEE. The CDR3 covers 17 residues. CDR3 sequence (DNA): TGTGCCAGCGGAGTGGGGGCGGGGGAACGGAGTCTCACTGAAGCTTTCTTT. This sequence encodes CASGVGAGERSLTEAFF.

This clone has only a few counts. This chain joins TRBV20-1 and TRBJ1-2, with TRBD1 identical over 7 bases. V shed 3 bases, J shed 5 bases, and the junction held 0 bases outside the gene matches. CDR3 length: 11 residues. The germline CDR1 and CDR2 sequences are DFQATT and SNEGSKA (reference sequence). CDR3 sequence (DNA): TGCAGTGCTAGCAGGGGGTATGGCTACACCTTC. It yields the protein CSASRGYGYTF.

The chain recombines TRBV5-6 with TRBJ1-2; TRBD1 might be the D (6 bases). V was clipped by 6 bases and J by 1 base, with 13 bases between them. CDR1 is SGHDT, CDR2 YYEEEE, per germline. This CDR3 has 14 amino acids. CDR3 bases: TGTGCCAGCATCAAGACAGGTTATAACTATGGCTACACCTTC. Its protein product is CASIKTGYNYGYTF.

This chain's CDR3 is CASSDTRSWGLRNEQFF. CDR3 in DNA: TGTGCCAGCAGCGACACGAGATCGTGGGGGCTTCGGAATGAGCAGTTCTTC. This chain links TRBV5-4 with TRBJ2-1; D is possibly TRBD1 (6 bases). The V gene lost 4 bases and the J gene lost 7 bases, with 24 bases spanning the gap. Germline values: CDR1 SGHNT, CDR2 YYREEE (reference sequence). The CDR3 has 17 amino acids. Based on the CDR3 plus reference TRBV5-4 and TRBJ2-1, the full variable domain is ETGVTQSPTHLIKTRGQQVTLRCSSQSGHNTVSWYQQALGQGPQFIFQYYREEENGRGNFPPRFSGLQFPNYSSELNVNALELDDSALYLCASSDTRSWGLRNEQFFGPGTRLTVL.

This rearrangement joins TRBV5-4 to TRBJ2-3; D might be TRBD1 (6 bases). CDR3 length: 13 amino acids. Trimming pared 5 bases from V and 3 bases from J, leaving 10 bases between. Per the germline V gene, CDR1 is SGHNT and CDR2 is YYREEE (reference sequence). The CDR3 reads CASSSTGTDTQYF. The CDR3 nucleotides read TGTGCCAGCAGTTCGACAGGAACAGATACGCAGTATTTT. The full variable domain, its missing parts supplied by reference TRBV5-4 and TRBJ2-3, is ETGVTQSPTHLIKTRGQQVTLRCSSQSGHNTVSWYQQALGQGPQFIFQYYREEENGRGNFPPRFSGLQFPNYSSELNVNALELDDSALYLCASSSTGTDTQYFGPGTRLTVL.

V usage is TRBV12-3 or TRBV12-4 and J usage is TRBJ1-1, with D possibly matching TRBD1 (5 bases). Trimming stripped 6 bases from V and 5 bases from J, with 10 bases between. The CDR3 spans 12 residues. The CDR3 spells CASSPRGTEAFF. The CDR3 DNA reads as TGTGCCAGCAGCCCCCGGGGGACTGAAGCTTTCTTT.

Here the CDR3 reads CASSLGWGYSYEQYF. DNA for the CDR3: TGTGCCAGCAGCTTAGGATGGGGCTACAGCTACGAGCAGTACTTC. The chain joins TRBV7-9 to TRBJ2-7, with D maybe TRBD1 (5 bases). Trimming pared 1 base from V and 3 bases from J, leaving 13 bases between. Germline lookup yields CDR1 SEHNR and CDR2 FQNEAQ (reference sequence). The CDR3 covers 15 residues.

This chain uses TRBV6-6 with TRBJ1-2; possibly TRBD1 for D (6 bases). The germline V gene has CDR1 MNHNY and CDR2 SVGAGI (reference sequence). Trimming left V 7 bases short and J 4 bases short, with 16 bases between. The CDR3 has 14 amino acids. CDR3 loop: CASTSPGHLYGYTF. DNA of the CDR3: TGTGCCAGCACTTCACCGGGACACCTCTATGGCTACACCTTC.

V and J are TRBV18 and TRBJ1-6; 7 nucleotides line up with TRBD1. The CDR3 has 14 residues. The germline CDR1 and CDR2 sequences are KGHSH and LQKENI. V dropped 4 bases and J dropped 10; count of bases not matched to a gene: 7. CDR3 protein: CASSLRQGESPLHF. The CDR3, as DNA: TGTGCCAGCTCACTCCGACAGGGAGAATCACCCCTCCACTTT.

The J gene is TRBJ1-5, the V gene TRBV7-9, with TRBD1 as a possible D gene (6 bases). The CDR3 runs 13 residues. Trimming pared 3 bases from V and 6 bases from J, leaving 9 bases between. CDR1 and CDR2 (germline): SEHNR, FQNEAQ (reference sequence). This CDR3 reads CASSFEGGQPQHF. In DNA, the CDR3 is TGTGCCAGCAGCTTTGAAGGGGGTCAGCCCCAGCATTTT.